The clone carrying this TCR beta chain was picked up a small number of times. The data were obtained in a study of blood T cell repertoires in COVID-19. Background on the study: Researchers got acute and convalescent COVID-19 samples from the United States, Italy and Spain.

V lost 4 bases to trimming and J lost 4 bases, with 13 bases between them. This CDR3 has 15 residues. Germline loops: CDR1 SGHVS, CDR2 FQNEAQ. Clones were read by immunoSEQ multiplex PCR, and TCRdb kept only the in-frame ones, dropping some. The sample lists 55,000 to 80,000 clones; 85% to 90% were seen once. This chain connects TRBV7-8 to TRBJ2-2; tentative D call: TRBD2 (5 bases). The receptor was isolated from a man between 50 and 59 years old with acute or convalescent COVID-19. The sample consisted of peripheral blood. In DNA, the CDR3 is TGTGCCAGCAGCTCCCAGGCGGGTGGCACCGGGGAGCTGTTTTTT. Residues: CASSSQAGGTGELFF.